Listed below are T cell receptor beta chains from one sample, sequenced in a study of blood T cell repertoires in COVID-19. Some clones are missing from TCRdb's copy, which holds only in-frame ones; the method was immunoSEQ multiplex PCR. The table lists fewer than 300,000 clones, about 93% of them singletons. The specimen was PBMCs or T cells enriched from blood (not recorded which). These TCRs come from a woman aged 30 to 39 who had recovered from COVID-19. Each CDR3 is given with its conserved first and last residue. The D gene is left open where the match is weak. Only some rows state a clone size, as once, few, many or a class for expanded clones.

CASSLLGERQPQHF	TGTGCCAGCAGTTTACTAGGGGAACGTCAGCCCCAGCATTTT	TRBV28	TRBJ1-5	once	.
CASSLVGGVHEKLFF	TGCGCCAGCAGCTTGGTCGGAGGGGTGCACGAAAAACTGTTTTTT	TRBV5-1	TRBJ1-4	.	.
CASSRSGRQETQYF	TGTGCCAGCAGCCGTAGCGGGCGGCAAGAGACCCAGTACTTC	TRBV11-2	TRBJ2-5	.	TRBD2
CASSSGLATTGELFF	TGTGCCAGCAGTTCAGGACTAGCGACAACCGGGGAGCTGTTTTTT	TRBV7-3	TRBJ2-2	.	TRBD2
CASSLVGQGLYYGYTF	TGTGCCAGCAGCTTAGTGGGACAGGGTTTGTACTATGGCTACACCTTC	TRBV7-8	TRBJ1-2	once	TRBD1
CAWSPGGGPGNTIYF	TGTGCCTGGTCACCGGGAGGGGGCCCTGGAAACACCATATATTTT	TRBV30	TRBJ1-3	.	TRBD1
CATSRARGHYEQYF	TGTGCCACCAGCAGAGCGAGGGGGCACTACGAGCAGTACTTC	TRBV15	TRBJ2-7	.	TRBD1
CASSSAGGYSNQPQHF	TGTGCCAGCAGCTCGGCGGGGGGCTATAGCAATCAGCCCCAGCATTTT	TRBV5-6	TRBJ1-5	.	.
CASSIASGQRPQSNTGELFF	TGTGCCAGTAGTATAGCCTCGGGACAGCGGCCACAGTCGAACACCGGGGAGCTGTTTTTT	TRBV19	TRBJ2-2	.	TRBD1
CASSWSQGAVAFF	TGTGCCAGCAGTTGGTCCCAGGGGGCAGTGGCTTTCTTT	TRBV27	TRBJ1-1	.	TRBD1
CASSHGAGMNTGELFF	TGTGCCAGCAGCCATGGGGCGGGGATGAACACCGGGGAGCTGTTTTTT	TRBV7-3	TRBJ2-2	.	.
CAWSVASSDTQYF	TGTGCCTGGAGTGTTGCTAGCAGTGATACGCAGTATTTT	TRBV30	TRBJ2-3	.	.
CASNQLRDRVNFKTQYF	TGTGCCAGCAACCAACTCCGGGACAGGGTAAATTTTAAGACCCAGTACTTC	TRBV7-8	TRBJ2-5	.	TRBD1
CASSATGTSGYEQYF	TGTGCCAGCAGCGCAACCGGGACTAGCGGGTACGAGCAGTACTTC	TRBV11-2	TRBJ2-7	.	TRBD2
CASSFLTTGTYQETQYF	TGCGCCAGCAGCTTCCTTACGACAGGGACCTATCAAGAGACCCAGTACTTC	TRBV5-1	TRBJ2-5	.	TRBD1
CASSGAVAGGTGELFF	TGCGCCAGCAGTGGCGCTGTAGCGGGAGGCACCGGGGAGCTGTTTTTT	TRBV10-2	TRBJ2-2	.	TRBD2
CASSLSTGYRSPLHF	TGTGCCAGCAGTTTATCGACAGGGTACCGGTCACCCCTCCACTTT	TRBV6-5	TRBJ1-6	.	TRBD1
CASSGAGGNTIYF	TGTGCCAGCAGCGGGGCGGGTGGAAACACCATATATTTT	TRBV9	TRBJ1-3	.	.
CASSLFTGGGYTF	TGTGCCAGCAGTTTATTTACAGGGGGAGGCTACACCTTC	TRBV28	TRBJ1-2	.	TRBD1
CASSWGGSAQYYEQYF	TGTGCCAGCAGTTGGGGGGGGTCCGCTCAATACTACGAGCAGTACTTC	TRBV28	TRBJ2-7	.	TRBD2